These T cell receptor beta chains were read from a single sample in a study of regulatory T cells in long-lasting Graves disease. TCRdb processed the multiplex PCR reads anew with MiXCR; each CDR3 protein has one entry. The sample has roughly 360,000 distinct CDR3 sequences; 12% are singletons. These records were also assigned to another study, of T cells in Graves' hyperthyroidism and ophthalmopathy.

The material sequenced was peripheral blood mononuclear cells (PBMCs), taken at new diagnosis, from a patient treated with antithyroid drugs. The receptors derive from a woman in her late teens or twenties with Graves disease. The CDR3 runs from the conserved cysteine through the conserved F or W. The D gene is left open where the match is weak. Rows give clone size only sometimes, using once, few, many, or a class for an expanded clone.

CDR3 length	D gene	clone size	V gene	J gene	CDR3 protein	CDR3 DNA
14	-	many	TRBV6-1	TRBJ1-1	CASSPAVGAAGAFF	TGTGCCAGCAGTCCAGCGGTGGGGGCCGCGGGAGCTTTCTTT
14	TRBD1	many	TRBV12-3/TRBV12-4	TRBJ1-1	CASRHPRRGTEAFF	TGTGCCAGCAGACATCCACGCAGGGGGACTGAAGCTTTCTTT
14	-	few	TRBV7-9	TRBJ2-5	CASSLVHVRETQYF	TGTGCCAGCAGCTTAGTCCACGTGAGAGAGACCCAGTACTTC
17	TRBD2	few	TRBV24-1	TRBJ2-1	CATSDPLAGGSYNEQFF	TGTGCCACCAGTGATCCTCTAGCGGGAGGCTCCTACAATGAGCAGTTCTTC
12	-	-	TRBV12-3/TRBV12-4	TRBJ2-1	CASSLTGSEQFF	TGTGCCAGCAGTCTCACAGGGTCCGAGCAGTTCTTC
13	-	many	TRBV7-3	TRBJ2-1	CASSLSPSGEQFF	TGTGCCAGCAGCTTAAGTCCCTCCGGGGAGCAGTTCTTC
14	-	-	TRBV9	TRBJ2-5	CASSVATIGETQYF	TGTGCCAGCAGCGTAGCCACGATTGGGGAGACCCAGTACTTC
15	-	-	TRBV6-1	TRBJ1-4	CASSLARAVNEKLFF	TGTGCCAGCAGCCTAGCTAGGGCAGTAAATGAAAAACTGTTTTTT
15	-	many	TRBV7-3	TRBJ2-2	CASSLTGGRSGELFF	TGTGCCAGCAGCCTAACTGGGGGAAGGTCCGGGGAGCTGTTTTTT
15	-	few	TRBV7-8	TRBJ2-2	CASSPEEAGTGELFF	TGTGCCAGCAGCCCGGAGGAGGCCGGCACCGGGGAGCTGTTTTTT
17	TRBD2	many	TRBV20-1	TRBJ2-3	CSARPLTSGGFTDTQYF	TGCAGTGCTAGACCCCTGACTAGCGGGGGGTTCACAGATACGCAGTATTTT
16	TRBD1	many	TRBV28	TRBJ2-5	CASTGDRAKFQETQYF	TGTGCCAGCACTGGGGACAGGGCAAAATTCCAAGAGACCCAGTACTTC
17	TRBD1	many	TRBV25-1	TRBJ2-7	CANSEYYWTGGSYEQYF	TGTGCCAACAGTGAATATTATTGGACAGGGGGAAGCTACGAGCAGTACTTC
13	-	many	TRBV24-1	TRBJ1-5	CATSDISNQPQHF	TGTGCCACCAGTGATATTAGCAATCAGCCCCAGCATTTT
16	-	many	TRBV11-2	TRBJ2-7	CASSLVVGVAGYEQYF	TGTGCCAGCAGCTTAGTCGTAGGTGTAGCAGGGTACGAGCAGTACTTC
16	-	many	TRBV7-2	TRBJ1-5	CASSLDLTRGGAPQHF	TGTGCCAGCAGCTTAGATTTGACGAGGGGAGGAGCGCCCCAGCATTTT
16	TRBD1	-	TRBV5-4	TRBJ2-1	CASSHAGDRAYNEQFF	TGTGCCAGCAGTCACGCGGGGGACAGGGCCTACAATGAGCAGTTCTTC
16	TRBD2	many	TRBV2	TRBJ2-2	CASGGFSGVAAGELFF	TGTGCCAGCGGCGGATTTAGCGGGGTTGCGGCCGGGGAGCTGTTTTTT
15	TRBD1	many	TRBV28	TRBJ2-1	CASSPGQLSYNEQFF	TGTGCCAGCAGTCCGGGACAGCTATCCTACAATGAGCAGTTCTTC
14	-	-	TRBV4-1	TRBJ1-2	CASSQVEAKGGYTF	TGCGCCAGCAGCCAAGTTGAAGCGAAGGGGGGCTACACCTTC
14	-	many	TRBV2	TRBJ2-1	CALLAGQPNNEQFF	TGTGCCCTTCTGGCGGGTCAACCGAACAATGAGCAGTTCTTC
18	TRBD1	few	TRBV24-1	TRBJ2-1	CAASDSTFDRAPYNEQFF	TGTGCCGCCAGTGATTCTACATTCGACAGGGCCCCCTACAATGAGCAGTTCTTC
16	-	-	TRBV6-9	TRBJ1-6	CASSYPPTALWSPLHF	TGTGCCAGCAGTTATCCTCCGACAGCTCTATGGTCACCCCTCCACTTT
15	TRBD2	many	TRBV18	TRBJ2-3	CASSPSGTTLDTQYF	TGTGCCAGCTCACCGTCCGGGACTACCCTAGATACGCAGTATTTT
17	TRBD2	-	TRBV4-3	TRBJ2-1	CASSQEPAGGRGNEQFF	TGCGCCAGCAGCCAAGAACCAGCGGGAGGGAGGGGGAATGAGCAGTTCTTC
15	-	many	TRBV12-5	TRBJ2-4	CASGSPGEFKDIQYF	TGTGCTAGTGGTTCTCCGGGGGAGTTTAAGGACATTCAGTACTTC
14	-	few	TRBV4-2	TRBJ1-2	CASSQTRGDYGYTF	TGTGCCAGCAGCCAGACTAGGGGGGACTATGGCTACACCTTC
15	TRBD2	many	TRBV29-1	TRBJ2-1	CSVVRGASLDNEQFF	TGCAGCGTTGTGCGGGGGGCCTCACTCGACAATGAGCAGTTCTTC
15	TRBD2	many	TRBV20-1	TRBJ2-5	CSARGTSGEGETQYF	TGCAGTGCTAGAGGGACTAGCGGAGAGGGAGAGACCCAGTACTTC
13	TRBD1	many	TRBV2	TRBJ2-5	CASSGTGQETQYF	TGTGCCAGCAGCGGGACAGGACAAGAGACCCAGTACTTC
18	TRBD1	-	TRBV9	TRBJ2-2	CASSVGGTGGKYTGELFF	TGTGCCAGCAGCGTAGGAGGGACAGGGGGCAAGTACACCGGGGAGCTGTTTTTT
13	-	many	TRBV7-3	TRBJ1-2	CASSLMAGYGYTF	TGTGCCAGCAGCCTGATGGCTGGCTATGGCTACACCTTC
18	-	-	TRBV10-3	TRBJ2-2	CAISGMPGRGSNTGELFF	TGTGCCATCAGTGGTATGCCAGGTCGGGGTTCGAACACCGGGGAGCTGTTTTTT
15	-	many	TRBV6-2/TRBV6-3	TRBJ2-1	CASRPGTWPYNEQFF	TGTGCCAGCAGACCTGGGACTTGGCCCTACAATGAGCAGTTCTTC
14	-	many	TRBV7-8	TRBJ1-1	CASSYLLGSTEAFF	TGTGCCAGCAGCTACCTTCTGGGGAGCACTGAAGCTTTCTTT
13	-	many	TRBV14	TRBJ1-3	CASSIDRGSTIYF	TGTGCCAGCAGCATCGACAGAGGTAGCACCATATATTTT
14	-	many	TRBV12-3/TRBV12-4	TRBJ2-7	CASNLGGATYEQYF	TGTGCCAGCAACCTAGGGGGGGCCACCTACGAGCAGTACTTC
16	-	few	TRBV4-3	TRBJ1-4	CASSQETGQGFEKLFF	TGCGCCAGCAGCCAAGAAACGGGTCAGGGTTTTGAAAAACTGTTTTTT
15	-	many	TRBV20-1	TRBJ2-2	CSARSRVQGTGELFF	TGCAGTGCTAGATCGAGGGTGCAAGGCACCGGGGAGCTGTTTTTT
16	-	-	TRBV5-1	TRBJ2-4	CASSGAGANVKNIQYF	TGCGCCAGCAGCGGGGCAGGGGCGAACGTCAAAAACATTCAGTACTTC
16	-	many	TRBV28	TRBJ2-5	CASSYSRHPGTETQYF	TGTGCCAGCAGTTATTCCCGCCACCCGGGAACGGAGACCCAGTACTTC
16	TRBD2	few	TRBV4-3	TRBJ2-3	CASSQGGGAIPDTQYF	TGCGCCAGCAGCCAGGGGGGGGGTGCTATCCCAGATACGCAGTATTTT
16	TRBD1	-	TRBV7-6	TRBJ1-4	CASSLRQGKANEKLFF	TGTGCCAGCAGCCTCCGACAGGGGAAGGCTAATGAAAAACTGTTTTTT
15	TRBD1	many	TRBV28	TRBJ1-2	CASRPPGGGPYGYTF	TGTGCCAGCAGACCTCCAGGGGGCGGCCCCTATGGCTACACCTTC
14	-	-	TRBV7-2	TRBJ1-1	CASSPSQRDTEAFF	TGTGCCAGCAGTCCATCTCAGCGGGACACTGAAGCTTTCTTT
13	-	few	TRBV5-1	TRBJ1-2	CASSLNWRRGYTF	TGCGCCAGCAGCTTGAATTGGAGGCGGGGCTACACCTTC
14	-	-	TRBV12-5	TRBJ2-3	CASGLLTSTDTQYF	TGTGCTAGTGGTTTGCTGACTAGCACAGATACGCAGTATTTT